This T cell receptor (beta chain) is drawn from a study of blood T cell repertoires in COVID-19. The cohort comprised adults aged 18 to 89 years residing in 20 to 30 US areas. Germline lookup yields CDR1 SGHTA and CDR2 FQGNSA. V dropped 5 bases and J dropped 7 bases, with 9 bases sitting between them. The CDR3 runs to 12 residues. Measured with immunoSEQ multiplex PCR; TCRdb has only the in-frame clones, and not every one. The profile covers about 270,000 clones, with about 88% appearing a single time and about 3% taken by the ten largest. The sample taken for sequencing was PBMCs or T cells enriched from blood (not recorded which). The receptor was isolated from a woman between 50 and 59 years old who had recovered from COVID-19. The chain recombines TRBV7-2 with TRBJ1-3; D is unresolved. CDR3 in DNA: TGTGCCAGCAGCCCCTCACGGAACACCATATATTTT. This sequence encodes CASSPSRNTIYF.